This T cell receptor beta chain came from a study of blood T cell repertoires in COVID-19. Seattle cases were enrolled at active infection and followed longitudinally. V lost 0 bases and J lost 4, with 12 bases in between. Germline V gene sequence: CDR1 LGHNA, CDR2 YSLEER. The CDR3 runs to 15 residues. TCRdb's table, derived via immunoSEQ multiplex PCR, lists solely in-frame clones and lacks some. Of roughly 320,000 clones in the sample, roughly nine tenths were seen once. The J gene is TRBJ1-1, the V gene TRBV4-3; D is unresolved. The sequence was obtained from a woman in her twenties or thirties with COVID-19, enrolled during active disease. Source material: peripheral blood. CDR3 bases: TGCGCCAGCAGCCAAGATAGAGGGATTGGCACTGAAGCTTTCTTT. Amino acid sequence: CASSQDRGIGTEAFF.